The table lists the clone carrying this TCR beta chain with many counts. The antigen is undetermined. Time point described: newly diagnosed GD, antithyroid drugs for less than 3 months. There was RNA extracted from PBMCs, and the TCR library was made from it. The record originates from a study of regulatory T cells in long-lasting Graves disease. Overall study findings and caveats: It was possible that the small sample size reduced accuracy.

Building the TCR beta libraries relied on iRepertoire HTBI primers, and CDR3 regions underwent Arm-PCR. MiXCR was run by TCRdb on the multiplex PCR reads, yielding one entry per CDR3 protein. The sample consists of a few hundred thousand distinct CDR3 sequences, 16% of them appearing once. V lost 3 bases, J lost 0 bases, and 4 bases stayed unmatched. The CDR3 covers 16 residues. The same sample was also studied in work on T cells in Graves' hyperthyroidism and ophthalmopathy. In that study: Aged 18 to 65, the patients had hyperthyroidism that was newly diagnosed and had lasted under 2 months.

The sample was peripheral blood mononuclear cells (PBMCs), taken at new diagnosis, from a patient treated with antithyroid drugs. This chain connects TRBV12-3 or TRBV12-4 to TRBJ2-2; 7 nucleotides agree with TRBD2. The receptor's source is a woman between 18 and 29 years old with Graves disease. CDR3 in DNA: TGTGCCAGCAGTTTCCAAGCGGGGCCGAACACCGGGGAGCTGTTTTTT. Its translation is CASSFQAGPNTGELFF.